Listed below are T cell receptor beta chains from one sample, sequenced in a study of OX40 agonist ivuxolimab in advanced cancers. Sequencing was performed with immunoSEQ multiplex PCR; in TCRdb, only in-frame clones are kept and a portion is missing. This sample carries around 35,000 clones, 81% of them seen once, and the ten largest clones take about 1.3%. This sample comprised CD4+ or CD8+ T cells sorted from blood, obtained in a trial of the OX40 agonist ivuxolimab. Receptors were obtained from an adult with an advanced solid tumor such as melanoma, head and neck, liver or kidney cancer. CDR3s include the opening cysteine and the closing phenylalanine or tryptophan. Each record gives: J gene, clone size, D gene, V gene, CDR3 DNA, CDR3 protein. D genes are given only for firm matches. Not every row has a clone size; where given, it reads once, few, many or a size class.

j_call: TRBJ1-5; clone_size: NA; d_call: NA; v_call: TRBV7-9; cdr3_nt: TGTGCCAGCAGCTTAGGCTCCGGGCTTCAGGTTTATAGCAATCAGCCCCAGCATTTT; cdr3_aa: CASSLGSGLQVYSNQPQHF
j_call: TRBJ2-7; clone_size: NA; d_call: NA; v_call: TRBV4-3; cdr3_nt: TGCGCCAGCAGCCAAGGCTACAGGGCTTTCCCCTACGAGCAGTACTTC; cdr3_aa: CASSQGYRAFPYEQYF
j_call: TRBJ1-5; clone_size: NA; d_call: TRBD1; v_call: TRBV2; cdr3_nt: TGTGCCAGCAGCGGACAGGGGGTATCGCCCCAGCATTTT; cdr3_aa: CASSGQGVSPQHF
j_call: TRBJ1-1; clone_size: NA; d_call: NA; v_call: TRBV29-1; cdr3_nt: TGCAGCGTTGAAGGACGGCTTAACACTGAAGCTTTCTTT; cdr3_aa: CSVEGRLNTEAFF
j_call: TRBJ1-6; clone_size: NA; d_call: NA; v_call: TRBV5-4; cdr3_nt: TGTGCCAGCAGCCAATCCCAGGGCGGGGACACCAATTCACCCCTCCACTTT; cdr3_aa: CASSQSQGGDTNSPLHF
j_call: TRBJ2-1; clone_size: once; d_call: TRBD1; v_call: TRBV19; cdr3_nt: TGTGCCAGTAGTATCCAGGGGGCAAGGAATGAGCAGTTCTTC; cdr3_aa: CASSIQGARNEQFF
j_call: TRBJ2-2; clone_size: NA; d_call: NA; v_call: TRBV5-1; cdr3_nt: TGCGCCAGCAGCGGGGGAGAGGGCGGGGAGCTGTTTTTT; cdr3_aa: CASSGGEGGELFF
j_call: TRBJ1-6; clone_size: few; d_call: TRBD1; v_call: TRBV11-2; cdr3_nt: TGTGCCAGCAGCTTAGTGGGACAGTATAATTCACCCCTCCACTTT; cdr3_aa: CASSLVGQYNSPLHF
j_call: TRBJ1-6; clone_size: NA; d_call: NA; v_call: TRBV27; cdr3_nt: TGTGCCAGTTCACAGGTCAGGAATTCACCCCTCCACTTT; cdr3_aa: CASSQVRNSPLHF
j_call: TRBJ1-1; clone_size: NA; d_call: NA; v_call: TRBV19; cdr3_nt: TGTGCCAGTAGTATGGTGACGGCCAACACTGAAGCTTTCTTT; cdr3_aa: CASSMVTANTEAFF
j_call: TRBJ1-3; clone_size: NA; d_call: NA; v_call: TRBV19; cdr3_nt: TGTGCCAGTAGTCCCACAGGAGCCTCTGGAAACACCATATATTTT; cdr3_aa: CASSPTGASGNTIYF
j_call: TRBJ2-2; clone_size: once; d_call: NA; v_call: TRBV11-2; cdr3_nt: TGTGCCAGCAGCTTAGCGGCGGTCACCGGGGAGCTGTTTTTT; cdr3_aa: CASSLAAVTGELFF
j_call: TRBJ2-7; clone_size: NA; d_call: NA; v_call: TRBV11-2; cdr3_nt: TGTGCCAGCAGCTTAGATTCTCAGTTAGTCTACGAGCAGTACTTC; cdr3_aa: CASSLDSQLVYEQYF
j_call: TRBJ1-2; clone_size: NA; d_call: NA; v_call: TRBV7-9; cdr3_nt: TGTGCCAGCAGCTTACAGGGAACCTATGGCTACACCTTC; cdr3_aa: CASSLQGTYGYTF
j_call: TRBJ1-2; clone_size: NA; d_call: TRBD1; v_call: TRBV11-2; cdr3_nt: TGTGCCAGCAGCTTAGGAGGGGGCCGCGGCTACACCTTC; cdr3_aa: CASSLGGGRGYTF
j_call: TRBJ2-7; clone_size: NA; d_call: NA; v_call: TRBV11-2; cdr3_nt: TGTGCCAGCAGCTCCTCCGCGGGGATCCTCTACGAGCAGTACTTC; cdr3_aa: CASSSSAGILYEQYF
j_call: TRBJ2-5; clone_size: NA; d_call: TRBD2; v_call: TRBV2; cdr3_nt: TGTGCCAGCAGCTCCGGGACTAGCGGGACACGCGAGACCCAGTACTTC; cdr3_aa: CASSSGTSGTRETQYF
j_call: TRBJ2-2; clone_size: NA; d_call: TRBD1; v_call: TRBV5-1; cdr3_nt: TGCGCCAGCAGCTTGGCCCGCCAGGGGGACGGGGAGCTGTTTTTT; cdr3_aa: CASSLARQGDGELFF
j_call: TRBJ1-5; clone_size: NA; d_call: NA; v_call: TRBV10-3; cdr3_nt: TGTGCCATCAGTGAGTCGTGGGACCCTTGGGTGCCCCAGCATTTT; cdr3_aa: CAISESWDPWVPQHF
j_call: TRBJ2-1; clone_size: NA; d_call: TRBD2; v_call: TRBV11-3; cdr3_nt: TGTGCCAGCAGCCCGGGGGGGGTCGACAATGAGCAGTTCTTC; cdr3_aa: CASSPGGVDNEQFF
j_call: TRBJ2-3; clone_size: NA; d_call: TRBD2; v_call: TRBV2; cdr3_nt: TGTGCCAGCAGTGAAGAAGGAGGCGGGGGGTTCACAGATACGCAGTATTTT; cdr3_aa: CASSEEGGGGFTDTQYF
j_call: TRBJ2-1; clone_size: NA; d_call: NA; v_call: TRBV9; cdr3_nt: TGTGCCAGCAGCGTAGCGAGGGGCTCCTACAATGAGCAGTTCTTC; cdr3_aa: CASSVARGSYNEQFF
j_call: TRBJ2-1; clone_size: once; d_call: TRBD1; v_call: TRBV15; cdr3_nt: TGTGCCACCAGCAATCCGGACAGGGACTTGGGGAATGAGCAGTTCTTC; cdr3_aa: CATSNPDRDLGNEQFF
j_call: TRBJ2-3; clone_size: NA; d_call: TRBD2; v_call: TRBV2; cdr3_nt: TGTGCCAGCAGTTTCCCCCAACTAGCGGGAGGTCCAATGGGCACAGATACGCAGTATTTT; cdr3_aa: CASSFPQLAGGPMGTDTQYF
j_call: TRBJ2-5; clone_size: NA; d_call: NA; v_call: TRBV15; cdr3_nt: TGTGCCACCAGCAGTTGGGGAGAGACCCAGTACTTC; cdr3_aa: CATSSWGETQYF
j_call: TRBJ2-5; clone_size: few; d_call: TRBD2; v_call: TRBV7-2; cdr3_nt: TGTGCCAGCAGCTTACCCCCTAGCGGGGGTGGAGAGACCCAGTACTTC; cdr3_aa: CASSLPPSGGGETQYF
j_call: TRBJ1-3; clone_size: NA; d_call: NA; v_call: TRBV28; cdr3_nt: TGTGCCAGCAGTTTAGAGGCCTTGTACTCTGGAAACACCATATATTTT; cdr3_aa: CASSLEALYSGNTIYF
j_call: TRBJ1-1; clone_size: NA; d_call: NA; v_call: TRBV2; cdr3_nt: TGTGCCCGCCCCGGCAGGAGGGGCACTGAAGCTTTCTTT; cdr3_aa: CARPGRRGTEAFF
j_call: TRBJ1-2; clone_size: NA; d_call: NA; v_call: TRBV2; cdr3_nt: TGTGCCAGCAGCGAAGCTAGGGTGAACTATGGCTACACCTTC; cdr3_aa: CASSEARVNYGYTF
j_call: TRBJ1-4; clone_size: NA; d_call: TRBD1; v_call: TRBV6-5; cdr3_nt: TGTGCCAGCAGTTACGGGGTGACAGGGGGGAATGAAAAACTGTTTTTT; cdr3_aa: CASSYGVTGGNEKLFF
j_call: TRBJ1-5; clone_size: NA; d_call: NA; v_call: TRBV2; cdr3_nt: TGTGCCAGCAACGCCGACAGTCATAGCAATCAGCCCCAGCATTTT; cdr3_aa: CASNADSHSNQPQHF
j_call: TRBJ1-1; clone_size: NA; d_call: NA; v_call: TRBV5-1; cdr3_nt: TGCGCCAGCAGGGAAGAGGCAGGGTTGATGAACACTGAAGCTTTCTTT; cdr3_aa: CASREEAGLMNTEAFF
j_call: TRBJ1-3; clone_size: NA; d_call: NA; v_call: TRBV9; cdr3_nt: TGTGCCAGCAGCGAAGGGCCTGGAAACACCATATATTTT; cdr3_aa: CASSEGPGNTIYF
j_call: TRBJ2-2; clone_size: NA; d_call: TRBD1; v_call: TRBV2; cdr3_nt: TGTGCCAGCAGCCTACAGGGGCGAGCCGGGGAGCTGTTTTTT; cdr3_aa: CASSLQGRAGELFF
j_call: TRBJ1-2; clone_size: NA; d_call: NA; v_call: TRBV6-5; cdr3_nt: TGTGCCAGCAGTTACTCGAGGTCCAAGGCTAACTATGGCTACACCTTC; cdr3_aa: CASSYSRSKANYGYTF
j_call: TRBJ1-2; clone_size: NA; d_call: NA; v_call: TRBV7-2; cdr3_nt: TGTGCCAGCAGCTTGGATGCTAACTATGGCTACACCTTC; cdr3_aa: CASSLDANYGYTF
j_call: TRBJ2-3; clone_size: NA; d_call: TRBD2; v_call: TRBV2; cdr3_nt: TGTGCCAGCAGTAGGACGGGGGAGGGTACGCAGTATTTT; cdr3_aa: CASSRTGEGTQYF
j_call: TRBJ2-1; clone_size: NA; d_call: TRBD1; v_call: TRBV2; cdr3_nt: TGTGCCAGCAATCCGGGACAGGGCTACAATGAGCAGTTCTTC; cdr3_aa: CASNPGQGYNEQFF
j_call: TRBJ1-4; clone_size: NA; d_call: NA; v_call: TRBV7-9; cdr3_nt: TGTGCCAGCAGCTCCTCTTCAGGAAAACTGTTTTTT; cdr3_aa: CASSSSSGKLFF
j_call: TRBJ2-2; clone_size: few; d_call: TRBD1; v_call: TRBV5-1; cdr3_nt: TGCGCCAGCAGCGCCCACTTCACCGGCTCGCAGGGGGATAAGCTGTTTTTT; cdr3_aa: CASSAHFTGSQGDKLFF
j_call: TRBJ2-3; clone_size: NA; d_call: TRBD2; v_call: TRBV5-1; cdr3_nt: TGCGCCAGCAGCTTGGTTAGCGGGGGGAATACGCAGTATTTT; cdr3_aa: CASSLVSGGNTQYF
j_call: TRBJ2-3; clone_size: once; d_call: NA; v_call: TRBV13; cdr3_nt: TGTGCCAGCAGCTCTAATAGCAGGTTTCGAGATAATACACAGTATTTT; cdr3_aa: CASSSNSRFRDNTQYF